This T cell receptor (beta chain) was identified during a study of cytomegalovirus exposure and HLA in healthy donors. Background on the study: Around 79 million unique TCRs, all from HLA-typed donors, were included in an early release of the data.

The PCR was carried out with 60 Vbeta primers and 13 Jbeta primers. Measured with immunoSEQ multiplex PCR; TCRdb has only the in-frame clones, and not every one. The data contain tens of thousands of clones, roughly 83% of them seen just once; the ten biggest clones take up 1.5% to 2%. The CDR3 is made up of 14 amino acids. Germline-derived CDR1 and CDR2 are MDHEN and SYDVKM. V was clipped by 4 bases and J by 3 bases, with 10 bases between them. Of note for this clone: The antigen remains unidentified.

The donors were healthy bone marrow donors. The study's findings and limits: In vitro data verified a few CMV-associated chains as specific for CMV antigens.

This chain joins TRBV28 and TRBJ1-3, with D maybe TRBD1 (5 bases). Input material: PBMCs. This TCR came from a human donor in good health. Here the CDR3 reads CASSSRGGGNTIYF. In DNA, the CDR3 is TGTGCCAGCAGTTCGCGGGGGGGTGGAAACACCATATATTTT.